This is a list of T cell receptor beta chains from one sample in a study of early T cells in non-severe SARS-CoV-2 infection. Using its own MiXCR run on the 5' RACE reads, TCRdb lists one record per CDR3 protein. The profile shows roughly 90,000 distinct CDR3 sequences, 14% of them singletons. The sequenced sample was whole blood. Every receptor here comes from an adult who was a healthcare worker with PCR-confirmed SARS-CoV-2 infection or an uninfected control (not recorded which). The CDR3 runs from the conserved cysteine through the conserved F or W. D genes are given only for firm matches. Not all rows give a size; the values are once, few, many and, for expanded clones, a class.

TRBJ1-1,NA,many,TRBV20-1,CSASRSWSVNTEAFF,TGCAGTGCTTCTAGGAGCTGGTCCGTAAACACTGAAGCTTTCTTT
TRBJ2-3,TRBD2,NA,TRBV20-1,CSARVVAGGPSTDTQYF,TGCAGTGCTAGAGTAGTAGCGGGGGGCCCGAGCACAGATACGCAGTATTTT
TRBJ2-3,TRBD1,NA,TRBV10-3,CAISDRGQGAVDTQYF,TGTGCCATCAGTGATCGAGGACAGGGGGCTGTAGATACGCAGTATTTT
TRBJ1-2,TRBD1,NA,TRBV28,CASSLTGTGQVWYGYTF,TGTGCCAGCAGTTTAACCGGGACAGGTCAGGTTTGGTATGGCTACACCTTC
TRBJ2-1,TRBD2,few,TRBV29-1,CSVEGLAGVDDNEQFF,TGCAGCGTCGAGGGACTAGCGGGGGTAGACGACAATGAGCAGTTCTTC
TRBJ2-7,TRBD2,NA,TRBV20-1,CSASPGTRAYEQYF,TGCAGTGCGAGTCCCGGGACTAGGGCCTACGAGCAGTACTTC
TRBJ2-7,NA,once,TRBV5-1,CASSPGHRTDSYEQYF,TGCGCCAGCAGCCCCGGGCACCGGACGGACTCCTACGAGCAGTACTTC
TRBJ2-3,NA,many,TRBV4-1,CASSQTQVTDTQYF,TGCGCCAGCAGCCAAACACAAGTCACAGATACGCAGTATTTT
TRBJ2-7,NA,many,TRBV20-1,CSAGDPLGDLLSYEQYF,TGCAGTGCTGGGGACCCCCTCGGGGACCTGCTATCCTACGAGCAGTACTTC
TRBJ2-3,NA,NA,TRBV28,CASSLGRGADTQYF,TGTGCCAGCAGTTTAGGGCGCGGCGCAGATACGCAGTATTTT
TRBJ1-1,TRBD1,NA,TRBV5-4,CASSYRDRAPEAFF,TGTGCCAGCAGCTACCGGGACAGGGCCCCTGAAGCTTTCTTT
TRBJ1-3,NA,NA,TRBV5-1,CASSRGEGGANTIYF,TGCGCCAGCAGCCGGGGCGAGGGAGGCGCAAACACCATATATTTT
TRBJ2-5,NA,many,TRBV11-2,CASSLTPWRETQYF,TGTGCCAGCAGCTTAACTCCATGGCGAGAGACCCAGTACTTC
TRBJ2-4,TRBD1,few,TRBV12-3/TRBV12-4,CASSPRRQGPQKNIQYF,TGTGCCAGCAGTCCCAGACGACAGGGGCCTCAAAAAAACATTCAGTACTTC
TRBJ2-2,NA,few,TRBV29-1,CSVEAFQDTGELFF,TGCAGCGTTGAGGCTTTTCAGGACACCGGGGAGCTGTTTTTT
TRBJ2-5,NA,few,TRBV29-1,CSVQAQETQYF,TGCAGCGTCCAGGCTCAAGAGACCCAGTACTTC
TRBJ2-2,NA,few,TRBV28,CASSANTGELFF,TGTGCCAGCTCAGCGAACACCGGGGAGCTGTTTTTT
TRBJ1-4,NA,few,TRBV29-1,CSVDQGTGKLFF,TGCAGCGTTGATCAGGGGACGGGCAAACTGTTTTTT
TRBJ2-5,TRBD1,NA,TRBV7-9,CASSLDREDPETQYF,TGTGCCAGCAGCCTCGACAGGGAAGATCCAGAGACCCAGTACTTC
TRBJ2-3,TRBD1,many,TRBV19,CASSRDRPTDTQYF,TGTGCCAGTAGTAGGGACAGGCCCACAGATACGCAGTATTTT
TRBJ1-3,NA,many,TRBV6-1,CASSEGQEGNTIYF,TGTGCCAGCAGTGAAGGGCAAGAAGGAAACACCATATATTTT
TRBJ2-5,TRBD2,few,TRBV19,CATSGIAGGQQETQYF,TGTGCCACCTCGGGGATAGCGGGGGGACAACAAGAGACCCAGTACTTC
TRBJ2-3,NA,NA,TRBV15,CATSPGESTDTQYF,TGTGCCACCAGTCCAGGGGAAAGCACAGATACGCAGTATTTT
TRBJ1-1,NA,many,TRBV7-9,CVLQEGTGYTEAFF,TGTGTCCTTCAAGAGGGCACCGGTTACACTGAAGCTTTCTTT
TRBJ1-4,TRBD1,few,TRBV13,CASSFLGTDNEKLFF,TGTGCCAGCAGCTTTCTGGGGACAGACAATGAAAAACTGTTTTTT
TRBJ2-7,TRBD1,many,TRBV7-2,CASSSGQARVYEQYF,TGTGCCAGCAGCTCAGGACAGGCTAGAGTCTACGAGCAGTACTTC
TRBJ2-2,NA,NA,TRBV7-8,CASSSNTGGLFF,TGTGCCAGCAGCTCAAACACCGGGGGGCTGTTTTTT